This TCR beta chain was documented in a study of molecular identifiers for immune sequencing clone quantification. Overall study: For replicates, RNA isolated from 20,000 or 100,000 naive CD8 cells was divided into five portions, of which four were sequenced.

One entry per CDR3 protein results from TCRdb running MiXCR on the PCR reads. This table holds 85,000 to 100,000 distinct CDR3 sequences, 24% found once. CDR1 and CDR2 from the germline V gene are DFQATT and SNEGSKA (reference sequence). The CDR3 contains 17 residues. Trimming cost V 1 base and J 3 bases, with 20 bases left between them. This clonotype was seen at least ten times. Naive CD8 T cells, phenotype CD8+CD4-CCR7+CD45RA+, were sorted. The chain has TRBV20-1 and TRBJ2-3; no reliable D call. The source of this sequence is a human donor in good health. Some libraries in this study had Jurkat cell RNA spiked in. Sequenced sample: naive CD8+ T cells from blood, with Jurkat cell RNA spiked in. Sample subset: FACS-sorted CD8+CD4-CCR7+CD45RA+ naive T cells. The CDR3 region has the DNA TGCAGTGCTAGAGTCCTGGACGCAACAAAAATTACAGATACGCAGTATTTT. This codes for CSARVLDATKITDTQYF.